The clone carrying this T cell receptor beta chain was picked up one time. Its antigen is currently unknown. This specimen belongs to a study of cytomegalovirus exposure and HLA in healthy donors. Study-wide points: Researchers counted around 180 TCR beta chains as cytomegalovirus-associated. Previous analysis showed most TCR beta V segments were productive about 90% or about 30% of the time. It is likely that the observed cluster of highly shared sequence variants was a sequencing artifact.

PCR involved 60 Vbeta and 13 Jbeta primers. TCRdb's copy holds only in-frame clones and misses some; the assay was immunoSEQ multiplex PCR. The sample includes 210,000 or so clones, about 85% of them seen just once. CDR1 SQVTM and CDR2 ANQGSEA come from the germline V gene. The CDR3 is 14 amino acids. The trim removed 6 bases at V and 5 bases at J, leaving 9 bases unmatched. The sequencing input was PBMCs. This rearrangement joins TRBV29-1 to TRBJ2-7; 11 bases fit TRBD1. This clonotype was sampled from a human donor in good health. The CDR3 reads CSVIGQGAINEQYF. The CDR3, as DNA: TGCAGCGTGATAGGACAGGGGGCCATAAACGAGCAGTACTTC.